What follows are 27 T cell receptor beta chains derived from one specimen sequenced in a study of CD8+ T cells in alopecia areata. Treatment denoted: oral pan-JAK inhibitor, 5-10 mg twice daily. Extracted RNA was reverse transcribed into cDNA, the sequencing template. The assay was immunoSEQ multiplex PCR, and TCRdb's table has in-frame clones only and misses some. The sample includes 180,000 or so clones, roughly 50% of them seen just once. Source: CD4+ T cells sorted from blood, taken between weeks 55 and 65, from a patient treated with tofacitinib. The receptors come from a human donor with alopecia areata.

The chain combines TRBV6-5 with TRBJ1-1, with 7 nucleotides matching TRBD1. V dropped 6 bases and J dropped 0; count of bases not matched to a gene: 7. Germline V gene data show CDR1 as MNHEY and CDR2 as SVGAGI. CDR3 size: 15 residues. The CDR3 DNA reads TGTGCCAGCAGATCGACAGGGCTAATGAACACTGAAGCTTTCTTT. It is translated as CASRSTGLMNTEAFF.

The chain carries TRBV29-1 and TRBJ1-1; D remains ambiguous. V was cut by 6 bases and J by 5 bases, with 22 bases left in between. The CDR3 is 15 amino acids. Germline V gene data show CDR1 as SQVTM and CDR2 as ANQGSEA. CDR3 residues: CSVQKTNTFFTEAFF. CDR3 bases: TGCAGCGTGCAAAAGACGAACACCTTTTTTACTGAAGCTTTCTTT.

The chain combines TRBV25-1 with TRBJ1-2, with D tentatively TRBD1 (5 bases). Germline lookup yields CDR1 MGHDK and CDR2 SYGVNS. This CDR3 region has 14 residues. V was trimmed by 4 bases and J by 7 bases, leaving 16 bases between them. The CDR3 here is CASSASDPRGGYTF. The DNA of the CDR3 is TGTGCCAGCAGTGCGTCAGACCCGAGGGGTGGCTACACCTTC.

The chain employs TRBV30 and TRBJ1-5; D is unresolved. The germline V gene encodes CDR1 GTSNPN and CDR2 SVGIG (reference sequence). There are 14 residues in the CDR3. V was shortened by 1 base and J by 0 bases, with 7 bases between the two germline ends. CDR3 in DNA: TGTGCCTGGAGTGAGGGAAATAGCAATCAGCCCCAGCATTTT. Its protein is CAWSEGNSNQPQHF.

J is TRBJ2-2 and V is TRBV29-1; weak D call: TRBD1 (6 bases). V lost 7 bases and J lost 7, with 22 bases in between. The CDR3 covers 15 residues. Germline V gives CDR1 SQVTM, CDR2 ANQGSEA. This chain's CDR3 is CSGLLPAGVVGELFF. The CDR3 DNA reads TGCAGCGGCCTCCTTCCGGCAGGGGTGGTCGGGGAGCTGTTTTTT.

The gene calls are TRBV4-1 and TRBJ2-3, with no clear D. The germline gives CDR1 MGHRA, CDR2 YSYEKL. This CDR3 comprises 12 residues. V dropped 1 base and J dropped 4 bases, with 3 bases sitting between them. CDR3 sequence (DNA): TGCGCCAGCAGCCAAGGCCCAGATACGCAGTATTTT. This encodes CASSQGPDTQYF.

CDR3 sequence: CASSHERGGSGANVLTF. The CDR3 DNA is TGCGCCAGCAGCCACGAGAGGGGGGGCTCTGGGGCCAACGTCCTGACTTTC. J is TRBJ2-6 and V is TRBV4-1, with TRBD2 as a possible D gene (7 bases). V was cut by 3 bases and J by 0 bases, with 12 bases left in between. Germline V CDR1 and CDR2: MGHRA, YSYEKL. The CDR3 sequence is 17 residues long.

The chain is built from TRBV6-6 and TRBJ1-2; D call uncertain. There are 14 residues in the CDR3. Trimming removed 8 bases at V and 4 bases at J, with 17 bases between. Germline V CDR1 and CDR2: MNHNY, SVGAGI (reference sequence). CDR3 protein: CASVRTGGFYGYTF. The CDR3, as DNA: TGTGCCAGCGTACGGACGGGAGGGTTCTATGGCTACACCTTC.

This sequence joins TRBV2 and TRBJ2-3; tentatively, D is TRBD1 (6 bases). The CDR3 totals 14 residues. Germline CDR1 reads SNHLY; CDR2 reads FYNNEI. The V gene lost 8 bases and the J gene lost 14 bases, with 26 bases spanning the gap. CDR3 sequence: CASEEDSRGTVLYF. The CDR3 coding sequence is TGTGCCAGCGAGGAGGACAGCCGAGGCACTGTGCTGTATTTT.

The V gene is TRBV4-2, the J gene TRBJ2-7, with 9 bases fitting TRBD2. CDR1 LGHNA and CDR2 YNFKEQ come from the germline V gene. V was pared by 1 base and J by 5 bases, with 15 bases of the junction left unmatched. This CDR3 contains 18 residues. The CDR3 loop is CASSQVGTSGGLADEQYF. DNA for the CDR3: TGTGCCAGCAGCCAAGTTGGGACCAGTGGGGGACTAGCCGACGAGCAGTACTTC.

This clone turned up a few times. The chain combines TRBV10-3 with TRBJ2-3; D possibly corresponds to TRBD1 (6 bases). The CDR3 runs 13 residues. Trimming removed 6 bases at V and 4 bases at J, with 11 bases between. CDR1 is ENHRY and CDR2 is SYGVKD in the germline V gene. CDR3 nucleotide sequence: TGTGCCATCAGGGACGCAGGGGCAGATACGCAGTATTTT. This sequence encodes CAIRDAGADTQYF.

The chain employs TRBV30 and TRBJ1-2; D is uncertain. V lost 1 base and J lost 8, with 17 bases in between. The CDR3 runs 14 residues. CDR1 GTSNPN and CDR2 SVGIG come from the germline V gene (reference sequence). This CDR3 is CAWSGMWALTGYTF. The CDR3 DNA reads TGTGCCTGGAGTGGAATGTGGGCCCTCACGGGCTACACCTTC. Full variable domain (missing parts from reference TRBV30 and TRBJ1-2): SQTIHQWPATLVQPVGSPLSLECTVEGTSNPNLYWYRQAAGRGLQLLFYSVGIGQISSEVPQNLSASRPQDRQFILSSKKLLLSDSGFYLCAWSGMWALTGYTFGSGTRLTVV.

V and J are TRBV30 and TRBJ2-7; 9 bases are shared with TRBD1. V was clipped by 4 bases and J by 7 bases; unmatched bases: 11. The CDR3 has 14 residues. The germline V gene has CDR1 GTSNPN and CDR2 SVGIG (reference sequence). The CDR3 spells CAWTRDRAIGEQYF. CDR3 nucleotide sequence: TGTGCCTGGACCCGGGACAGGGCCATCGGGGAGCAGTACTTC.

Here the CDR3 reads CASSFLPGPNTEAFF. In nucleotides, the CDR3 is TGTGCCAGCAGTTTCTTACCGGGACCGAACACTGAAGCTTTCTTT. V and J are TRBV27 and TRBJ1-1; D is possibly TRBD1 (5 bases). With 3 bases removed from V and 1 base from J, the gap between germline ends came to 12 bases. Germline V gene lookup returns CDR1 MNHEY and CDR2 SMNVEV (reference sequence). This CDR3 comprises 15 residues.

This clone has more than one count but fewer than ten. The V call is TRBV29-1, the J call TRBJ2-3; TRBD1 is a possible D gene (6 bases). This CDR3 has 15 residues. From germline, CDR1 is SQVTM and CDR2 ANQGSEA. With 7 bases removed from V and 2 bases from J, the gap between germline ends came to 19 bases. The CDR3 DNA follows: TGCAGCGGCTATGACTACGGACAGTTCACAGATACGCAGTATTTT. This sequence encodes CSGYDYGQFTDTQYF.

V usage is TRBV7-2 and J usage is TRBJ2-3, with 8 bases aligning to TRBD2. V gave up 8 bases and J gave up 0 bases; unmatched junction bases: 13. The length of the CDR3 is 17 residues. Germline V gives CDR1 SGHTA, CDR2 FQGNSA. CDR3 region: CASEPYPLAGSTDTQYF. The CDR3 nucleotides are TGTGCCAGCGAACCCTACCCCCTAGCGGGTAGCACAGATACGCAGTATTTT.

This clone showed up just a few times. CDR3 sequence (DNA): TGTGCCAGCAGCGTAGAAACCCACACCTTC. Translated, it gives CASSVETHTF. V is TRBV9 and J is TRBJ1-2; no firm D call. Trimming cost V 0 bases and J 12 bases, with 6 bases left between them. Germline V lookup: CDR1 SGDLS, CDR2 YYNGEE. The CDR3 is 10 residues long. Full variable domain (missing parts from reference TRBV9 and TRBJ1-2): DSGVTQTPKHLITATGQRVTLRCSPRSGDLSVYWYQQSLDQGLQFLIQYYNGEERAKGNILERFSAQQFPDLHSELNLSSLELGDSALYFCASSVETHTFGSGTRLTVV.

CDR3 residues: CASSTGQAYGYTF. CDR3 DNA: TGTGCCAGCAGCACCGGACAGGCCTATGGCTACACCTTC. The chain combines TRBV5-6 with TRBJ1-2, with TRBD1 matching over 7 bases. Germline CDR1 reads SGHDT; CDR2 reads YYEEEE. The CDR3 totals 13 residues. V shed 4 bases, J shed 4 bases, and the junction held 4 bases outside the gene matches.

The CDR3 DNA is TGCGCCAGCAGCTTGGGACAGGGGGGCACAGATACGCAGTATTTT. Translated: CASSLGQGGTDTQYF. This sequence joins TRBV5-1 and TRBJ2-3; 9 nucleotides align to TRBD1. Trimming at V came to 0 bases and at J to 1 base, leaving 0 bases not matched to a gene. Germline CDR1 reads SGHRS; CDR2 reads YFSETQ. This CDR3 region has 15 residues.

This clone appeared a few times. This sequence joins TRBV30 and TRBJ1-6; D is perhaps TRBD1 (5 bases). The CDR3 is 13 amino acids. Germline V gene lookup returns CDR1 GTSNPN and CDR2 SVGIG (reference sequence). The V end lost 1 base, the J end lost 9 bases, and 10 bases lay between the germline ends. CDR3 amino acids: CAWSAAGRSPLHF. The CDR3 region has the DNA TGTGCCTGGAGTGCGGCAGGGCGTTCACCCCTCCACTTT. Together with reference TRBV30 and TRBJ1-6, the CDR3 gives the full variable domain: SQTIHQWPATLVQPVGSPLSLECTVEGTSNPNLYWYRQAAGRGLQLLFYSVGIGQISSEVPQNLSASRPQDRQFILSSKKLLLSDSGFYLCAWSAAGRSPLHFGNGTRLTVT.

This chain joins TRBV6-1 and TRBJ2-7, with D unclear. Deletions cut 6 bases from V and 0 bases from J, with 12 bases between. Germline V CDR1 and CDR2: MNHNS, SASEGT. This CDR3 region has 14 residues. The CDR3 DNA reads TGTGCCAGCAGATCAGCGAGAAGCTCCTACGAGCAGTACTTC. It encodes CASRSARSSYEQYF.

The chain employs TRBV30 and TRBJ1-6, with TRBD1 as a possible D gene (6 bases). The CDR3 runs to 18 residues. Germline-derived CDR1 and CDR2 are GTSNPN and SVGIG (reference sequence). Trimming left V 0 bases short and J 0 bases short, with 15 bases between. CDR3 DNA sequence: TGTGCCTGGAGTGTAGGATACAGGGTGAACTCCTATAATTCACCCCTCCACTTT. This sequence encodes CAWSVGYRVNSYNSPLHF.

This rearrangement joins TRBV23-1 to TRBJ1-5; D might be TRBD1 (5 bases). TRBV23-1 is classed as an ORF, of uncertain function. V lost 3 bases, J lost 2 bases, and 11 bases lay in between. This CDR3 spans 15 amino acids. CDR3 protein: CASSQRWGGNQPQHF. The CDR3 DNA reads as TGCGCCAGCAGTCAGCGCTGGGGGGGCAATCAGCCCCAGCATTTT.

This clone appeared once. V gene TRBV30 combines with J gene TRBJ2-5, with D unresolved. This CDR3 has 12 residues. The ends were cut back, 2 bases at V and 5 bases at J, with 9 bases in the middle. CDR1 is GTSNPN, CDR2 SVGIG, per germline (reference sequence). The CDR3 loop reads CAWSYGWETQYF. The CDR3 bases are TGTGCCTGGAGTTATGGGTGGGAGACCCAGTACTTC.

The rearrangement links TRBV6-5 to TRBJ1-6; no clear D. V dropped 4 bases and J dropped 7 bases, with 8 bases sitting between them. Germline loops: CDR1 MNHEY, CDR2 SVGAGI. This CDR3 has 13 residues. The CDR3 nucleotides read TGTGCCAGCAGTTTGAGGGTAAATTCACCCCTCCACTTT. Translated, it gives CASSLRVNSPLHF.

The V call is TRBV19, the J call TRBJ1-1, with D maybe TRBD1 (5 bases). The CDR3 contains 15 residues. Germline-derived CDR1 and CDR2 are LNHDA and SQIVND (reference sequence). Trimming removed 4 bases from V and 8 bases from J, with 20 bases in between. As DNA, the CDR3 is TGTGCCAGTAGTAACCCCGCAGGGTCGATGGCGGAAGCTTTCTTT. Translated, it gives CASSNPAGSMAEAFF.

The gene calls are TRBV4-1 and TRBJ1-2; 8 bases map to TRBD1. This CDR3 region has 16 residues. From germline, CDR1 is MGHRA and CDR2 YSYEKL. The V and J ends lost 3 bases and 7 bases, in that order; junction bases with no gene match: 13. This CDR3 reads CASSQLLRDRLGGYTF. CDR3 in DNA: TGCGCCAGCAGCCAGTTACTCCGGGACAGGCTCGGTGGCTACACCTTC.